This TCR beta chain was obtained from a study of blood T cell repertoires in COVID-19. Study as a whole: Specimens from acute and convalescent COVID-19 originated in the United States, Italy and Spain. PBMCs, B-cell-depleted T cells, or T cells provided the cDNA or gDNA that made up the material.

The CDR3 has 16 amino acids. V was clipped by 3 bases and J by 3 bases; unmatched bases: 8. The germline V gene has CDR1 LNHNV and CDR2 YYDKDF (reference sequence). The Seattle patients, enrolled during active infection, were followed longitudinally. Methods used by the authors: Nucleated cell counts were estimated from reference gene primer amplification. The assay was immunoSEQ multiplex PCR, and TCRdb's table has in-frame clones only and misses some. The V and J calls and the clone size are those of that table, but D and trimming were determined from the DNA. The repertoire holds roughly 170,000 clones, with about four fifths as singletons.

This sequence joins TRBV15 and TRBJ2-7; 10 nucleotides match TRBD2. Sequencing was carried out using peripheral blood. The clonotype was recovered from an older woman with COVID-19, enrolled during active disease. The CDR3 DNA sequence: TGTGCCACCAGCAGGTCGCATAGCGGGAGGATCTACGAGCAGTACTTC. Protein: CATSRSHSGRIYEQYF.